A few counts support the clone carrying this T cell receptor (beta chain). Its antigen is undetermined. Germline V lookup: CDR1 MNHNY, CDR2 SVGAGI (reference sequence). V was pared by 9 bases and J by 8 bases, with 4 bases of the junction left unmatched. The CDR3 is 11 amino acids. The data derive from a study of cytotoxic CD8 clonotypes in ibrutinib-treated CLL. Here immunoSEQ multiplex PCR was the method, and the copy in TCRdb shows in-frame clones only, minus some. The table lists some 200,000 clones, about four fifths of them singletons. Study results and caveats: In comparison with age-matched healthy donors, baseline clonality was higher and tracked circulating CD8+ T-cell counts. Upon ibrutinib response clonality rose, and upon progression it fell back toward baseline. Once treatment began, public clonotypes, which were uncommon, contracted or stayed stable.

The clonotype comes from a human donor with chronic lymphocytic leukemia. The material sequenced was PBMCs, taken after 12 months of ibrutinib treatment. This chain connects TRBV6-6 to TRBJ1-3; TRBD1 matches 7 bases. CDR3 coding DNA: TGTGCCAGTCGACAGGGCGACACCATATATTTT. Amino acids: CASRQGDTIYF.